This T cell receptor beta chain appears in the sequencing data of a study of T cell repertoires in cytomegalovirus infection. On the study more broadly: Public TCR beta signatures provided an indication of both CMV infection and a matching HLA type.

TCRdb processed the reads anew with MiXCR; each CDR3 protein has one entry. Altogether approximately 750,000 distinct CDR3 sequences are present, about 40% being singletons, with the ten largest covering roughly 2.8%. This clonotype was counted between two and nine times. Its antigen is not known. Study-wide points: Dominant in the ex vivo response were TCR beta clonotypes restricted by HLA-C and specific for CMV.

The germline CDR1 and CDR2 sequences are MDHEN and SYDVKM. With V trimmed by 7 bases and J by 0 bases, 6 bases remained unmatched. The CDR3 contains 15 residues. Sequenced sample: PBMCs. The TCR was taken from a human donor in good health (CMV status not recorded). Some clones in this sample may be carry-over from other donors' samples. The chain combines TRBV28 with TRBJ1-5, with 7 nucleotides matching TRBD1. The CDR3 reads CASIPTGFSNQPQHF. The CDR3 DNA reads as TGTGCCAGCATTCCGACAGGGTTTAGCAATCAGCCCCAGCATTTT.